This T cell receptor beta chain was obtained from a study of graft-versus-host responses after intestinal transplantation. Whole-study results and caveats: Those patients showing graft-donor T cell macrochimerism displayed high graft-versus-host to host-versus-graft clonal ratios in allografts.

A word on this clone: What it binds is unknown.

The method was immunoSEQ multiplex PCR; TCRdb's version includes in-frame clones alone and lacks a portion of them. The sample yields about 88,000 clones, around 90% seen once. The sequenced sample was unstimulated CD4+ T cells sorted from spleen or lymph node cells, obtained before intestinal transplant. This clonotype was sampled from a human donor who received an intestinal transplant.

CDR3 nucleotide sequence: TGTGCCAGTAAAAGGACAGTTTATTCTGAAGCTTTCTTT. It translates to CASKRTVYSEAFF. V gene TRBV19 combines with J gene TRBJ1-1, with D perhaps TRBD1 (6 bases). Germline V CDR1 and CDR2: LNHDA, SQIVND (reference sequence). V shed 7 bases and J shed 6 bases, with 15 bases lying between them. The CDR3 spans 13 residues.